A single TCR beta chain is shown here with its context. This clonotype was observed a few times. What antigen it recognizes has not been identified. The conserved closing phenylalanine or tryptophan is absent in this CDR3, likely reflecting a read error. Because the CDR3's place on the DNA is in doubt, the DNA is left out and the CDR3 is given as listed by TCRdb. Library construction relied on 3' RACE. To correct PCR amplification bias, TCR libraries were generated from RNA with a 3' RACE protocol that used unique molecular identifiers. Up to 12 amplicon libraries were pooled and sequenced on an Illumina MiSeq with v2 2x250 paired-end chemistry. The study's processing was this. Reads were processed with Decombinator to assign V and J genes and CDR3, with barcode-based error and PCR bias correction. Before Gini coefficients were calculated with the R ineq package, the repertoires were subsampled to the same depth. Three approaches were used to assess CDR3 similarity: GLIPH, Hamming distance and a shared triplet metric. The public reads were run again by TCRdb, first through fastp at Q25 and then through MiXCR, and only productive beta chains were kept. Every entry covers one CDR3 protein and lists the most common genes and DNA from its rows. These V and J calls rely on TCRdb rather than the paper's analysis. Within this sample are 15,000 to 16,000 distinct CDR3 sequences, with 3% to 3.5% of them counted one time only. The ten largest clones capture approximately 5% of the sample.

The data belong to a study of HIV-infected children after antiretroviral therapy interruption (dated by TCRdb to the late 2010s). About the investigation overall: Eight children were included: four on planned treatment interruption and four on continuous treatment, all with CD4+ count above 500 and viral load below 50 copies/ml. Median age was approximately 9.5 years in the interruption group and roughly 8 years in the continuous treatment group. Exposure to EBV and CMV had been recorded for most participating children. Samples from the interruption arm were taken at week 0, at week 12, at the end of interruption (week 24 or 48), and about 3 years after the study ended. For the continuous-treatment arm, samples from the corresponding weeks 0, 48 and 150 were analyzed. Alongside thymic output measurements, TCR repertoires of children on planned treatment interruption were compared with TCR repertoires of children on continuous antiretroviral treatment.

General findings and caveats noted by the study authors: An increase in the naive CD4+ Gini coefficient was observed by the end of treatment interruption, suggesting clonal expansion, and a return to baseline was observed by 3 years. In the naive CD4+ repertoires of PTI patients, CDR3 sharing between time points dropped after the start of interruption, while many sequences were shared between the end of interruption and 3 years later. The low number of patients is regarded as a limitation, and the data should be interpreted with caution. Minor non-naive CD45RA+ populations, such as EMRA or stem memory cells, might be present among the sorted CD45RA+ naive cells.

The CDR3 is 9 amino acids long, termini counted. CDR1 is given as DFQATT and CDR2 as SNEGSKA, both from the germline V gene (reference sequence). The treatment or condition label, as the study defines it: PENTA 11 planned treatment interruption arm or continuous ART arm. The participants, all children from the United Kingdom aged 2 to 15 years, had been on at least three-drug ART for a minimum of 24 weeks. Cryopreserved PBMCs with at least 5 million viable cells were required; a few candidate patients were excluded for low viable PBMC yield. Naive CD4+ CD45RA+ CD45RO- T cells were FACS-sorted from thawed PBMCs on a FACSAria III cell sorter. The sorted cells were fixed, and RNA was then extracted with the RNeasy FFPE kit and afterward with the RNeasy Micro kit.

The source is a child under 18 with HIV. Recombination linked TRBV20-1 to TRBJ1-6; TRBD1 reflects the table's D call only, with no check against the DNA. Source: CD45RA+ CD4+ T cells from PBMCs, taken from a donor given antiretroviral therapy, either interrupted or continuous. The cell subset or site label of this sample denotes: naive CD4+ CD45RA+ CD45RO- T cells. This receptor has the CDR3 CSARQGNPL.